These T cell receptor beta chains were read from a single sample in a study of cytomegalovirus exposure and HLA in healthy donors. The data were produced by immunoSEQ multiplex PCR, yet TCRdb's version contains in-frame clones alone and is incomplete. The data show around 81,000 clones, with roughly 64% seen just once and over 5.5% held by the top ten. The sequenced material came from PBMCs. The receptor source for this set is a man aged 25 to 40 in good health and CMV-seropositive. Each CDR3 is given with its conserved first and last residue. The D gene is left open where the match is weak. Size is omitted from some rows. Given values are once, few, many or a class for expanded clones.

J gene	clone size	D gene	V gene	CDR3 DNA	CDR3 protein
TRBJ1-1	NA	TRBD1	TRBV5-6	TGTGCCAGCAGCTTGGGTGACAGGGTTAAGCTGGGCACTGAAGCTTTCTTT	CASSLGDRVKLGTEAFF
TRBJ1-5	NA	NA	TRBV7-2	TGTGCCAGCAGCTTAGTCCCTTCCAGGCCCCAGCATTTT	CASSLVPSRPQHF
TRBJ2-2	NA	NA	TRBV6-5	TGTGCCAGCGGCAGGGGCAACACCGGGGAGCTGTTTTTT	CASGRGNTGELFF
TRBJ2-7	once	NA	TRBV27	TGTGCCAGCAGTTTCGGGGAAGGCTACGAGCAGTACTTC	CASSFGEGYEQYF
TRBJ2-7	NA	NA	TRBV5-1	TGCGCCAGCAGATCACAGGGAGGGGACTACGAGCAGTACTTC	CASRSQGGDYEQYF
TRBJ2-3	NA	TRBD2	TRBV4-2	TGTGCCACGGGGGGGTTCACAGATACGCAGTATTTT	CATGGFTDTQYF
TRBJ2-7	NA	NA	TRBV4-3	TGCGCCAGCAGCCAAGTTTCAGGTTCCTACGAGCAGTACTTC	CASSQVSGSYEQYF
TRBJ1-5	NA	NA	TRBV19	TGTGCCAGTAGTATAAACAGGAATCAGCCCCAGCATTTT	CASSINRNQPQHF
TRBJ2-1	NA	TRBD2	TRBV28	TGTGCCAGGGACCCTGATAGCGGGAAGGTAGGCAATGAGCAGTTCTTC	CARDPDSGKVGNEQFF
TRBJ2-5	NA	TRBD1	TRBV5-1	TGCGCCAGCAGCTTGGGCCGGACAGGCCAAGAGACCCAGTACTTC	CASSLGRTGQETQYF
TRBJ1-6	NA	NA	TRBV9	TGTGCCAGCAGCGCGGGAGGGGGGGGACCTAATTCACCCCTCCACTTT	CASSAGGGGPNSPLHF
TRBJ1-2	NA	NA	TRBV10-2	TGCGCCAGCAGTGAGTCACACAACTATGGCTACACCTTC	CASSESHNYGYTF
TRBJ1-4	NA	TRBD1	TRBV7-9	TGTGCCAGCAGCTTCGGACAGGGGGCGGATGAAAAACTGTTTTTT	CASSFGQGADEKLFF
TRBJ2-1	NA	TRBD2	TRBV4-3	TGCGCCAGCAGCCAAGATCCTGGGCTAGCGGGAGTTCGGTTCTTC	CASSQDPGLAGVRFF
TRBJ1-1	NA	NA	TRBV28	TGTGCCAGCATTACAGACACTGAAGCTTTCTTT	CASITDTEAFF
TRBJ1-6	NA	TRBD1	TRBV30	TGTGCCTGGAGTGTACAATTTAGAACAGGGGGCGATCTTTCGCCCCTCCACTTT	CAWSVQFRTGGDLSPLHF
TRBJ1-5	NA	NA	TRBV11-2	TGTGCCAGCAGCTTAGATGGGGCCGGCAATCAGCCCCAGCATTTT	CASSLDGAGNQPQHF
TRBJ2-7	few	TRBD1	TRBV5-4	TGTGCCAGCAGCCTGACAGGGTCCTACGAGCAGTACTTC	CASSLTGSYEQYF
TRBJ2-1	NA	TRBD1	TRBV7-9	TGTGCCAGCAGCCTCCGGGACAGGACATACAATGAGCAGTTCTTC	CASSLRDRTYNEQFF
TRBJ1-1	NA	TRBD1	TRBV7-9	TGTGCCAGCAGCTTCCCCCTCTCGGACAGGGCGATGAACACTGAAGCTTTCTTT	CASSFPLSDRAMNTEAFF
TRBJ1-3	few	NA	TRBV4-2	TGTGCCAGCAGCCAAGATCCCGTCCGGGGGAGGTACTCTGGAAACACCATATATTTT	CASSQDPVRGRYSGNTIYF
TRBJ2-7	NA	TRBD2	TRBV6-7	TGTGCCAGCAGTTACAACCCCAGCGGGAGGGCCTACGAGCAGTACTTC	CASSYNPSGRAYEQYF
TRBJ1-2	NA	NA	TRBV6-1	TGTGCCAGTTCTTGGCAGGACTATGGCTACACCTTC	CASSWQDYGYTF
TRBJ2-1	NA	NA	TRBV15	TGTGCCACCAGTAAGGAGGACAGAGAAAACAATGAGCAGTTCTTC	CATSKEDRENNEQFF
TRBJ2-3	NA	NA	TRBV11-1	TGTGCCAGCAGCTTCGTGGCGGGATGGGAGGATACGCAGTATTTT	CASSFVAGWEDTQYF
TRBJ1-4	NA	NA	TRBV7-9	TGTGCCAGCAGCCAGGGCAGTGAAAAACTGTTTTTT	CASSQGSEKLFF
TRBJ1-6	few	TRBD1	TRBV28	TGTGCCAGCAACCGGGACAGTAATTCACCCCTCCACTTT	CASNRDSNSPLHF
TRBJ2-1	NA	NA	TRBV5-1	TGCGCCAGCAGCTCCTTCGGGGGTAGGAATGAGCAGTTCTTC	CASSSFGGRNEQFF
TRBJ2-7	NA	TRBD1	TRBV5-1	TGCGCCAGCAGCTTGAGAGACAGGGGATCCTACGAGCAGTACTTC	CASSLRDRGSYEQYF
TRBJ1-5	NA	TRBD1	TRBV6-5	TGTGCCAGCAGTTACTCGGGACAGTTCAATCGGCCCCAGCATTTT	CASSYSGQFNRPQHF
TRBJ1-6	NA	NA	TRBV6-1	TGTGCCAGCAATGCGCAGGGCAATTCACCCCTCCACTTT	CASNAQGNSPLHF
TRBJ2-6	NA	TRBD1	TRBV14	TGTGCCAGCAGCCAGCTGGGACAGGGTTTGCATAGGTCTGGGGCCAACGTCCTGACTTTC	CASSQLGQGLHRSGANVLTF
TRBJ2-5	few	TRBD2	TRBV7-9	TGTGCCAGCAGCCCCACCACGGGGGGGAAAGAGACCCAGTACTTC	CASSPTTGGKETQYF
TRBJ2-4	NA	NA	TRBV9	TGTGCCAGCAGCCCCCCCTCGGGGGACATTCAGTACTTC	CASSPPSGDIQYF
TRBJ1-1	NA	NA	TRBV25-1	TGTGCCAGCAGTGAATTACTGACGGGGAACACTGAAGCTTTCTTT	CASSELLTGNTEAFF
TRBJ2-2	NA	NA	TRBV7-3	TGTGCCAGCAGCTTGTTACACGACGGGGAGCTGTTTTTT	CASSLLHDGELFF
TRBJ2-7	NA	NA	TRBV5-4	TGTGCCAGCAGCTTAACTAGTGACGAGCAGTACTTC	CASSLTSDEQYF
TRBJ2-1	NA	TRBD2	TRBV11-3	TGTGCCAGCAGCGCGGGCGGGGGAGATGAGCAGTTCTTC	CASSAGGGDEQFF
TRBJ2-7	few	NA	TRBV6-6	TGTGCCAGCAGTTACTCGGGAGGACTTCGCGGGGACGAGCAGTACTTC	CASSYSGGLRGDEQYF
TRBJ2-3	few	TRBD2	TRBV5-4	TGTGCCAGCCGGACTAGCGGGAGCACAGATACGCAGTATTTT	CASRTSGSTDTQYF
TRBJ2-7	NA	TRBD2	TRBV6-6	TGTGCCAGCAGCCCCCCGGGGGACTACAGCGAGCAGTACTTC	CASSPPGDYSEQYF
TRBJ2-7	few	TRBD2	TRBV28	TGTGCCAGCAGGCCGACTAGCGGGGGCTCCTACGAGCAGTACTTC	CASRPTSGGSYEQYF
TRBJ2-7	NA	NA	TRBV5-4	TGTGCCAGCAGCGAAGAGATTGGCTACGAGCAGTACTTC	CASSEEIGYEQYF
TRBJ1-4	NA	NA	TRBV5-6	TGTGCCAGCAGCTCCCGCGACAGACGGAATGAAAAACTGTTTTTT	CASSSRDRRNEKLFF
TRBJ2-7	NA	NA	TRBV28	TGTGCCAGCAGTTCGCAGGGCTCCCACGAGCAGTACTTC	CASSSQGSHEQYF
TRBJ1-1	NA	NA	TRBV11-3	TGTGCCAGCAGCGAGGGTGGGATTACAACTGAAGCTTTCTTT	CASSEGGITTEAFF
TRBJ2-3	NA	TRBD2	TRBV6-4	TGTGCCAGCAGTGAATGGGGGGGAAGAGGAGATACGCAGTATTTT	CASSEWGGRGDTQYF
TRBJ2-1	NA	NA	TRBV2	TGTGCCAGCAGTATCGCTCTAGCCGCTGAGCAGTTCTTC	CASSIALAAEQFF
TRBJ2-1	NA	NA	TRBV5-1	TGCGCCAGCAGCTTGGCCGCCAGTTACAATGAGCAGTTCTTC	CASSLAASYNEQFF
TRBJ2-6	NA	NA	TRBV7-2	TGTGCCAGCAGCTTAGCAGTCAGCTCTGGGGCCAACGTCCTGACTTTC	CASSLAVSSGANVLTF
TRBJ1-2	NA	NA	TRBV4-1	TGCGCCAGCAGGCACCCCGGGGGGCGCGGTGGCTACACCTTC	CASRHPGGRGGYTF
TRBJ1-1	NA	NA	TRBV6-1	TGTGCCAGCAGGCAGGGTATGTGGGCTTTCTTT	CASRQGMWAFF
TRBJ2-7	NA	NA	TRBV19	TGTGCCAGTAGTATAGAGGTGACTAGTTTCTACGAGCAGTACTTC	CASSIEVTSFYEQYF
TRBJ1-2	NA	NA	TRBV15	TGTGCCACCAGCAGAACCGGGCAGGGCTCAATCTATGGCTACACCTTC	CATSRTGQGSIYGYTF
TRBJ1-2	NA	NA	TRBV5-5	TGTGCCAGCAGCTTGAGGGGTAACTATGGCTACACCTTC	CASSLRGNYGYTF
TRBJ2-7	few	NA	TRBV5-1	TGCGCCAGCAGCTTGGGAGAGCTACTCCACTCCTACGAGCAGTACTTC	CASSLGELLHSYEQYF
TRBJ2-5	NA	TRBD1	TRBV7-9	TGTGCCAGCCAGCCCGGGACAGGGTTTTTGCAGACCCAGTACTTC	CASQPGTGFLQTQYF